This entry lists 5 T cell receptor beta chains sequenced from one sample in a study of blood T cell repertoires in COVID-19 (dated by TCRdb to about 2020). To prepare the library, the immunoSEQ multiplex PCR assay was applied. The source is immuneACCESS, and TCRdb retained only in-frame sequences with V and J called. Part of the clones is not carried over; for the studies checked, unresolved V genes explain less than half of this, and the remainder is unexplained. This sample lists 200,000 to 250,000 clones; about 87% were detected once. Over 6% of the sample lies in the top ten. Sequences were obtained from peripheral blood. The receptor source for this set is a woman between 65 and 79 years old with active or convalescent COVID-19.

V is TRBV4-3 and J is TRBJ1-4; 7 bases line up with TRBD1. The CDR3 consists of 14 residues. In germline, CDR1 is LGHNA, CDR2 YSLEER. V lost 6 bases and J lost 8; bases outside the gene matches: 9. The CDR3 bases are TGCGCCAGCAGTCCCTACAGGGGAGAGGAAAAACTGTTTTTT. Encoded protein: CASSPYRGEEKLFF.

The chain carries TRBV5-4 and TRBJ1-1; 10 bases line up with TRBD1. J gave up 4 bases and V 4 bases, and 4 bases lay outside the gene matches. The CDR3 consists of 14 residues. The germline V gene has CDR1 SGHNT and CDR2 YYREEE (reference sequence). As DNA, the CDR3 is TGTGCCAGCAGCCGGTGGACAGGGGGCACTGAAGCTTTCTTT. Its translation is CASSRWTGGTEAFF.

This sequence joins TRBV5-4 and TRBJ2-5, with 8 bases identical to TRBD2. The germline gives CDR1 SGHNT, CDR2 YYREEE (reference sequence). Unmatched junction bases numbered 7, after V lost 3 bases and J lost 3 bases. The CDR3 loop spans 15 amino acids. CDR3 sequence reads: CASSSPVGGEETQYF. The CDR3 DNA is TGTGCCAGCAGCTCCCCCGTCGGGGGGGAAGAGACCCAGTACTTC.

The chain carries TRBV6-2 or TRBV6-3 and TRBJ1-5; maybe TRBD1 (6 bases). Germline CDR1 and CDR2: MNHEY and SVGEGT. V was cut by 2 bases and J by 4 bases, with 21 bases left in between. The CDR3 consists of 18 residues. CDR3 DNA: TGTGCCAGCAGTTACGGGCCCCCCACAGGGATAGGGAATCAGCCCCAGCATTTT. Encoded protein: CASSYGPPTGIGNQPQHF.

The CDR3 sequence is CASSKLEGGFQAGVNTEAFF. The CDR3 DNA reads TGTGCCAGCAGCAAATTAGAGGGGGGGTTTCAGGCAGGGGTGAACACTGAAGCTTTCTTT. J is TRBJ1-1 and V is TRBV21-1. TRBV21-1 is listed as a pseudogene. CDR3 length: 20 residues.